This is a list of T cell receptor beta chains from one sample in a study of blood T cell repertoires in COVID-19. Profiled with immunoSEQ multiplex PCR; TCRdb holds only in-frame clones, not every one. The profile shows some 120,000 clones, about 80% of them singletons. The sample taken for sequencing was peripheral blood. These receptors all come from a human donor in a cohort sampled during active COVID-19. Both conserved end residues are part of each CDR3. The D gene is left open where the match is weak. Clone size appears in some rows only: once, few, many, or a class for an expanded clone.

cdr3_aa: CASSQDLAGSVVDEQFF
clone_size: -
v_call: TRBV4-3
j_call: TRBJ2-1
d_call: TRBD2

cdr3_aa: CASSKEGSTDTQYF
clone_size: -
v_call: TRBV21-1
j_call: TRBJ2-3
d_call: -

cdr3_aa: CASSLEAGVPYEQYF
clone_size: -
v_call: TRBV5-1
j_call: TRBJ2-7
d_call: TRBD2

cdr3_aa: CASSQVVRGSGRPSTDTQYF
clone_size: -
v_call: TRBV3-1/TRBV3-2
j_call: TRBJ2-3
d_call: TRBD2

cdr3_aa: CASSLGRVSYEQYF
clone_size: -
v_call: TRBV5-4
j_call: TRBJ2-7
d_call: -

cdr3_aa: CSASPGNSGNTIYF
clone_size: -
v_call: TRBV20-1
j_call: TRBJ1-3
d_call: -

cdr3_aa: CASSVDRNYGYTF
clone_size: once
v_call: TRBV18
j_call: TRBJ1-2
d_call: TRBD1

cdr3_aa: CASSLSPGGQPQHF
clone_size: -
v_call: TRBV7-9
j_call: TRBJ1-5
d_call: -

cdr3_aa: CASSSTGTGGGYTF
clone_size: -
v_call: TRBV2
j_call: TRBJ1-2
d_call: TRBD1

cdr3_aa: CASSLGGGGTYGYTF
clone_size: -
v_call: TRBV7-8
j_call: TRBJ1-2
d_call: -